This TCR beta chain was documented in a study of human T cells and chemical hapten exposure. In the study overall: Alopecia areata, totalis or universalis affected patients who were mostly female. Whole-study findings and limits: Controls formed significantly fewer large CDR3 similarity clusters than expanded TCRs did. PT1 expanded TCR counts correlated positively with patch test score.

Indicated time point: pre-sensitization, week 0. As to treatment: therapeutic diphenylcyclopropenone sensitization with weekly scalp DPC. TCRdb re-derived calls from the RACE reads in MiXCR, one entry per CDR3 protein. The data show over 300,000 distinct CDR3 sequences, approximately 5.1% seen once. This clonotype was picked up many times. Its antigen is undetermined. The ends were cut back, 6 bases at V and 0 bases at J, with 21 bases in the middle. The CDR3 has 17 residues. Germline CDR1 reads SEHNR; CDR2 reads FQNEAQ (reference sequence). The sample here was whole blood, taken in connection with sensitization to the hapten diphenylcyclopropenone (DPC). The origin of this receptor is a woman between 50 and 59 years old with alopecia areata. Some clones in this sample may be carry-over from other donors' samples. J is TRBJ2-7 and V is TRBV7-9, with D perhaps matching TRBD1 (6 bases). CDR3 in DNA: TGTGCCAGCAGTAATTACCCCACAGGGCCTAGCTCCTACGAGCAGTACTTC. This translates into CASSNYPTGPSSYEQYF.